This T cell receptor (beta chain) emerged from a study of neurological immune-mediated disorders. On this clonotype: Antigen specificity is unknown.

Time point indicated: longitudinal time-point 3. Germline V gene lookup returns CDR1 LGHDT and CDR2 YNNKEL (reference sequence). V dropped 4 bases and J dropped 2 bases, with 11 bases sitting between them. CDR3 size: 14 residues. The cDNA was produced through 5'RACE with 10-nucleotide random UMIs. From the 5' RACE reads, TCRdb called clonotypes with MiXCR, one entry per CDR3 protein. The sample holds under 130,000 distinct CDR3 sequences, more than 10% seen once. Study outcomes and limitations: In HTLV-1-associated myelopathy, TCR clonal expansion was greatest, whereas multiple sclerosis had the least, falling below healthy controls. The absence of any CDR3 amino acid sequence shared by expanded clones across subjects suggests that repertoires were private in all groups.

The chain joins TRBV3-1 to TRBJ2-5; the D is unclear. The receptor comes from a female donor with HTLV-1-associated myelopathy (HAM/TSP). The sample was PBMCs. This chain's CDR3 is CASSLEARQETQYF. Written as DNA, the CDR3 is TGTGCCAGCAGCCTAGAAGCTAGACAAGAGACCCAGTACTTC.